What follows describes a single T cell receptor beta chain. Authors' data handling: Scientists estimated how many nucleated cells there were by amplifying reference gene primers. Assay: immunoSEQ multiplex PCR; the TCRdb copy retains only in-frame clones and omits some. V and J calls and clone size are as listed in that table; D and trimming were resolved from the DNA. Here the sample spans approximately 200,000 clones, roughly 94% being singletons. This sample was taken from a study of blood T cell repertoires in COVID-19. Across the whole study: Acute and convalescent COVID-19 samples came from the United States, Italy and Spain. PBMCs, B-cell-depleted T cells, or T cells provided the cDNA or gDNA that made up the material.

Seattle patients were enrolled while actively infected and followed longitudinally. In germline, CDR1 is GTSNPN, CDR2 SVGIG (reference sequence). Deletions cut 3 bases from V and 0 bases from J, with 11 bases between. CDR3 size: 14 residues. V is TRBV30 and J is TRBJ1-1; D call uncertain. The clonotype originates from a man in his thirties or forties with COVID-19, enrolled during active disease. The sequencing input was peripheral blood. CDR3 sequence: CAWRFVQLNTEAFF. In nucleotides, the CDR3 is TGTGCCTGGAGGTTCGTACAGTTGAACACTGAAGCTTTCTTT. Variable domain in full (rest from reference TRBV30 and TRBJ1-1): SQTIHQWPATLVQPVGSPLSLECTVEGTSNPNLYWYRQAAGRGLQLLFYSVGIGQISSEVPQNLSASRPQDRQFILSSKKLLLSDSGFYLCAWRFVQLNTEAFFGQGTRLTVV.